These 5 T cell receptor beta chains originate from one sample sequenced in a study of blood T cell repertoires in COVID-19. The data were produced by immunoSEQ multiplex PCR, yet TCRdb's version contains in-frame clones alone and is incomplete. The sample has roughly 570,000 clones, 70% to 90% seen once. The sample consisted of peripheral blood. These receptor sequences come from a woman aged 45-60 years with COVID-19, enrolled during active disease.

V gene TRBV30 combines with J gene TRBJ1-5; the match to TRBD1 covers 12 bases. This CDR3 comprises 15 residues. Per germline, CDR1 GTSNPN and CDR2 SVGIG (reference sequence). V trimming: 2 bases; J trimming: 8 bases; junction bases outside the gene matches: 7. CDR3 sequence reads: CAWSKGTGGGEPQHF. The CDR3 nucleotides read TGTGCCTGGAGTAAGGGGACAGGGGGCGGAGAGCCCCAGCATTTT.

The CDR3, as DNA: TGTGCCAGCAGAGCAGCGGGGGCGAACACCGGGGAGCTGTTTTTT. It codes for CASRAAGANTGELFF. The rearrangement joins TRBV6-4 to TRBJ2-2; 8 bases line up with TRBD2. Germline V gene lookup returns CDR1 MRHNA and CDR2 SNTAGT. Trimming cost V 6 bases and J 0 bases; bases outside gene matches: 3. The length of the CDR3 is 15 residues.

The rearrangement joins TRBV13 to TRBJ2-3; 11 positions agree with TRBD2. This CDR3 has 18 residues. V was clipped by 4 bases and J by 4 bases; unmatched bases: 13. The germline V gene has CDR1 PRHDT and CDR2 FYEKMQ (reference sequence). The CDR3, as DNA: TGTGCCAGCAGCTCGAGACTAGCGGGGCGGTATTCGCCAGATACGCAGTATTTT. This codes for CASSSRLAGRYSPDTQYF.

The chain recombines TRBV10-1 with TRBJ2-7; 7 nucleotides agree with TRBD2. Germline V gene data show CDR1 as WNHNN and CDR2 as SYGVQD (reference sequence). Losses at the gene ends were 10 bases for V and 6 bases for J; bases not matched to a gene: 33. This CDR3 region has 20 residues. The DNA of the CDR3 is TGCGCCACCCTAGGACTAGGCTTTAGGTCAGGGTCTCCTCCTGCCCCCGAGCAGTACTTC. It is translated as CATLGLGFRSGSPPAPEQYF.

The chain links TRBV24-1 to TRBJ2-1; D possibly corresponds to TRBD2 (5 bases). V lost 1 base, J lost 6 bases, and 12 bases lay in between. Germline lookup yields CDR1 KGHDR and CDR2 SFDVKD. This CDR3 has 15 amino acids. This chain's CDR3 is CATSDLQQGGNEQFF. The CDR3 nucleotides are TGTGCCACCAGTGATTTACAGCAAGGAGGCAATGAGCAGTTCTTC.